This T cell receptor beta chain is from a study of blood T cell repertoires in COVID-19. Study-level background: From the United States, Italy and Spain came samples of acute and convalescent COVID-19.

The CDR3 spans 16 residues. The study assigned cohorts using participant-reported clinical history. Either two negative PCRs, clearance, or symptom resolution qualified Cohort 3 donors as recovered. This clone was seen a single time. Profiling relied on immunoSEQ multiplex PCR, and the TCRdb table lists in-frame clones only, not all of them. The table has about 330,000 clones, 70% to 90% seen once. Specimen: PBMCs or T cells enriched from blood (not recorded which). This clonotype was obtained from a woman between 25 and 40 years old who had recovered from COVID-19. The chain couples TRBV12-2 to TRBJ1-1. TRBV12-2 is given as a pseudogene. CDR3 sequence reads: CASRLASAGSNTEAFF. CDR3 nucleotides: TGTGCAAGTCGCTTAGCGTCTGCGGGTTCGAACACTGAAGCTTTCTTT.